A selection of T cell receptor beta chains follows, all from one sample in a study of OX40 agonist ivuxolimab in advanced cancers. Produced via immunoSEQ multiplex PCR; TCRdb's table is partial and in-frame only. The data contain about 80,000 clones, about 80% of them seen just once; the ten biggest clones take up 6.5% to 8%. Material: CD4+ or CD8+ T cells sorted from blood, obtained in a trial of the OX40 agonist ivuxolimab. The receptors originated from an adult with an advanced solid tumor such as melanoma, head and neck, liver or kidney cancer. Both conserved end residues are part of each CDR3. Fields, in order: clone size, J gene, CDR3 length, V gene, D gene, CDR3 protein, CDR3 DNA. A D gene is named only where the DNA matches it firmly. Some rows mark clone size as missing; the rest say once, few, many or name a class of expanded clone.

>-|TRBJ1-2|14|TRBV11-1|-
CASSLYRGGHGYTF
TGTGCCAGCAGCTTATATCGTGGGGGGCATGGCTACACCTTC
>-|TRBJ2-1|15|TRBV5-1|TRBD1
CASSASGTGGNEQFF
TGCGCCAGCAGCGCGTCCGGGACAGGGGGAAATGAGCAGTTCTTC
>-|TRBJ1-6|13|TRBV19|-
CASTGSYNSPLHF
TGTGCCAGTACAGGCTCCTATAATTCACCCCTCCACTTT
>-|TRBJ2-1|17|TRBV28|TRBD2
CASSLAGTSGSQNEQFF
TGTGCCAGCAGTTTAGCCGGGACTAGCGGGAGTCAGAATGAGCAGTTCTTC
>once|TRBJ2-6|16|TRBV27|-
CASSLLGGSGANVLTF
TGTGCCAGCAGTTTACTGGGGGGCTCTGGGGCCAACGTCCTGACTTTC
>once|TRBJ2-7|16|TRBV6-5|-
CASSYSKWAGSYEQYF
TGTGCCAGCAGTTACTCTAAGTGGGCGGGCTCCTACGAGCAGTACTTC
>-|TRBJ2-4|15|TRBV28|TRBD2
CASSRSGGAENIQYF
TGTGCCAGCAGTCGTAGCGGGGGGGCCGAAAACATTCAGTACTTC
>-|TRBJ1-1|13|TRBV27|-
CASSLGSLTEAFF
TGTGCCAGCAGCCTTGGGAGCCTCACTGAAGCTTTCTTT
>-|TRBJ2-2|15|TRBV18|-
CASSPRSTDTGELFF
TGTGCCAGCTCACCACGCTCTACGGACACCGGGGAGCTGTTTTTT
>once|TRBJ2-1|11|TRBV28|-
CASRLNNEQFF
TGTGCCAGCAGGCTAAACAATGAGCAGTTCTTC
>few|TRBJ2-3|15|TRBV19|-
CASSMRTTSTDTQYF
TGTGCCAGTAGTATGCGGACAACTAGCACAGATACGCAGTATTTT
>few|TRBJ2-3|16|TRBV18|TRBD2
CASSQVAGGAIDTQYF
TGTGCCAGCTCACAAGTAGCGGGAGGAGCTATAGATACGCAGTATTTT
>-|TRBJ2-5|14|TRBV6-6|TRBD1
CASRNRQGGETQYF
TGTGCCAGCAGAAACAGACAGGGTGGAGAGACCCAGTACTTC
>-|TRBJ2-7|13|TRBV2|TRBD1
CASRGGSTYEQYF
TGTGCCAGCAGAGGGGGCAGCACCTACGAGCAGTACTTC
>-|TRBJ1-1|15|TRBV7-9|-
CASSFLALGNTEAFF
TGTGCCAGCAGCTTTCTGGCCCTGGGGAACACTGAAGCTTTCTTT
>-|TRBJ1-1|16|TRBV18|TRBD1
CASSPPGGPRDTEAFF
TGTGCCAGCTCACCTCCAGGGGGCCCACGGGACACTGAAGCTTTCTTT
>-|TRBJ2-1|12|TRBV7-2|-
CASSAIVGGFFF
TGTGCCAGCAGCGCCATCGTGGGGGGCTTTTTCTTC
>-|TRBJ2-6|16|TRBV11-2|-
CASSSSGRSGGNVLTF
TGTGCCAGCAGCTCCTCGGGTCGATCGGGCGGCAACGTCCTGACTTTC
>-|TRBJ2-7|16|TRBV4-1|TRBD2
CASSQVLTSESYEQYF
TGCGCCAGCAGCCAAGTTCTTACTAGCGAGAGTTACGAGCAGTACTTC
>few|TRBJ2-7|17|TRBV7-2|TRBD2
CASSLASGSGSSYEQYF
TGTGCCAGCAGCCTGGCTAGCGGGAGTGGAAGCTCCTACGAGCAGTACTTC
>-|TRBJ1-6|14|TRBV25-1|-
CASSESGEVSPLHF
TGTGCCAGCAGTGAATCAGGGGAGGTTTCACCCCTCCACTTT
>-|TRBJ1-6|15|TRBV2|-
CASSEGPGYNSPLHF
TGTGCCAGCAGTGAAGGGCCCGGTTATAATTCACCCCTCCACTTT
>-|TRBJ1-4|16|TRBV28|TRBD1
CASSSEQGLANEKLFF
TGTGCCAGCAGTTCCGAACAGGGGCTGGCTAATGAAAAACTGTTTTTT
>few|TRBJ1-6|14|TRBV19|-
CASSPPGEGSPLHF
TGTGCCAGTAGTCCCCCCGGCGAGGGATCACCCCTCCACTTT
>-|TRBJ2-1|16|TRBV18|-
CASSLTSPVIGNEQFF
TGTGCCAGCTCACTGACTAGTCCGGTAATAGGCAATGAGCAGTTCTTC
>-|TRBJ2-3|20|TRBV4-2|TRBD1
CASSPYWQGVIRASTDTQYF
TGTGCCAGCAGCCCTTACTGGCAGGGGGTTATTCGAGCTAGCACAGATACGCAGTATTTT
>-|TRBJ2-3|14|TRBV16|-
CASFRGGTTDTQYF
TGTGCCAGCTTCCGGGGCGGGACCACAGATACGCAGTATTTT
>-|TRBJ2-1|16|TRBV7-6|-
CASSSLAVWDNNEQFF
TGTGCCAGCAGCTCCTTAGCAGTATGGGATAACAATGAGCAGTTCTTC
>-|TRBJ2-1|16|TRBV2|-
CASSERSVRDYNEQFF
TGTGCCAGCAGTGAAAGGTCAGTTCGGGACTACAATGAGCAGTTCTTC